The T cell receptor (beta chain) described here comes from a study of T cell responses to AZD1222 COVID-19 vaccine. Germline V gene data show CDR1 as LGHDT and CDR2 as YNNKEL (reference sequence). CDR3 size: 14 residues. The V gene lost 3 bases and the J gene lost 4 bases, with 12 bases spanning the gap. Sequencing used immunoSEQ multiplex PCR; TCRdb keeps in-frame clones, though not all of them. The table records some 140,000 clones, roughly 90% of them present only once. This chain uses TRBV3-1 (or the pseudogene TRBV3-2) with TRBJ1-1; no definite D call. This specimen consisted of peripheral blood, obtained on day 0 of AZD1222 vaccination. The TCR sequence derives from an adult in good health. In nucleotides, the CDR3 is TGTGCCAGCAGCCAGATGGGAGGAACCACTGAAGCTTTCTTT. It yields the protein CASSQMGGTTEAFF.